These 16 T cell receptor beta chains share one sample of origin, sequenced in a study of pediatric ulcerative colitis. The rectum was sampled with one to two pinch biopsies at colonoscopy. Here immunoSEQ multiplex PCR was the method, and the copy in TCRdb shows in-frame clones only, minus some. The sample lists 15,000 to 20,000 clones, 80% occurring once. Sequencing used gut tissue. The receptors originated from a boy aged 5-17 years who was a control in a study of pediatric ulcerative colitis.

The genes are TRBV9 and TRBJ2-3; 8 bases map to TRBD1. CDR1 is SGDLS and CDR2 is YYNGEE in the germline V gene. The CDR3 runs 16 residues. V lost 2 bases and J lost 2; bases outside the gene matches: 7. In DNA, the CDR3 is TGTGCCAGCAGCGTGGGAATGGGACAGGCCACAGATACGCAGTATTTT. It is translated as CASSVGMGQATDTQYF.

The rearrangement uses TRBV2 and TRBJ2-1; TRBD2 matches 12 bases. The CDR3 is 16 amino acids. V was pared by 7 bases and J by 5 bases, with 9 bases of the junction left unmatched. The germline gives CDR1 SNHLY, CDR2 FYNNEI. CDR3 amino acids: CASKRTSGAPDNEQFF. DNA for the CDR3: TGTGCCAGCAAACGGACTAGCGGGGCGCCCGACAATGAGCAGTTCTTC.

J is TRBJ2-7 and V is TRBV15; D may correspond to TRBD1 or TRBD2 (5 bases each). V lost 0 bases, J lost 3 bases, and 12 bases lay in between. The CDR3 is 15 residues long. Looked up from germline, CDR1 is LNHNV and CDR2 is YYDKDF (reference sequence). CDR3 protein: CATSRDSRGDYEQYF. The CDR3 coding sequence is TGTGCCACCAGCAGAGATAGTAGAGGGGACTACGAGCAGTACTTC.

The J gene is TRBJ1-5, the V gene TRBV6-5; the D is unclear. V was trimmed by 6 bases and J by 0 bases, leaving 6 bases between them. From germline, CDR1 is MNHEY and CDR2 SVGAGI. The CDR3 has 13 residues. The CDR3 loop reads CASSPNSNQPQHF. CDR3 in DNA: TGTGCCAGCAGCCCTAATAGCAATCAGCCCCAGCATTTT.

The genes are TRBV11-2 and TRBJ2-7; 7 bases map to TRBD2. This CDR3 is 16 amino acids long. From germline, CDR1 is SGHAT and CDR2 FQNNGV. With V trimmed by 5 bases and J by 4 bases, 14 bases remained unmatched. CDR3 nucleotide sequence: TGTGCCAGCAGCCAGGAGACTAGCCCACTGGGGTACGAGCAGTACTTC. It is translated as CASSQETSPLGYEQYF.

The V and J genes are TRBV9 and TRBJ2-5; D is uncertain. CDR3 size: 13 residues. Germline assignment: CDR1 SGDLS and CDR2 YYNGEE. Deletions cut 4 bases from V and 4 bases from J, with 11 bases between. The DNA of the CDR3 is TGTGCCAGCAGCCCCTACTACGGAGAGACCCAGTACTTC. Amino acids: CASSPYYGETQYF.

This chain links TRBV2 with TRBJ2-2; TRBD2 matches 8 bases. This CDR3 comprises 14 residues. V gave up 7 bases and J gave up 1 base; unmatched junction bases: 2. Germline V lookup: CDR1 SNHLY, CDR2 FYNNEI. CDR3 DNA: TGTGCCAGCACGGGGGGGCTGAACACCGGGGAGCTGTTTTTT. Translating it yields CASTGGLNTGELFF. The variable domain in full, completed from reference TRBV2 and TRBJ2-2, reads EPEVTQTPSHQVTQMGQEVILRCVPISNHLYFYWYRQILGQKVEFLVSFYNNEISEKSEIFDDQFSVERPDGSNFTLKIRSTKLEDSAMYFCASTGGLNTGELFFGEGSRLTVL.

The chain combines TRBV7-2 with TRBJ2-3, with 11 bases aligning to TRBD2. From germline, CDR1 is SGHTA and CDR2 FQGNSA. This CDR3 has 18 residues. V gave up 1 base and J gave up 0 bases; unmatched junction bases: 6. The CDR3 spells CASSLVAGGPPSTDTQYF. The CDR3 coding sequence is TGTGCCAGCAGCTTAGTAGCGGGGGGGCCCCCCAGCACAGATACGCAGTATTTT.

The chain recombines TRBV30 with TRBJ1-5; 7 nucleotides agree with TRBD1. The CDR3 is 13 residues long. V lost 5 bases, J lost 6 bases, and 7 bases stayed unmatched. The germline gives CDR1 GTSNPN, CDR2 SVGIG (reference sequence). The CDR3 DNA reads as TGTGCCTGGTCTCGACAGGGTTTTCAGCCCCAGCATTTT. Its protein product is CAWSRQGFQPQHF.

This chain connects TRBV9 to TRBJ2-1, with TRBD2 matching over 7 bases. Germline V gene data show CDR1 as SGDLS and CDR2 as YYNGEE. The trim removed 0 bases at V and 4 bases at J, leaving 7 bases unmatched. The CDR3 runs 16 residues. The CDR3 loop is CASSVGGGDGYNEQFF. The DNA for the CDR3 is TGTGCCAGCAGCGTAGGTGGGGGGGACGGATACAATGAGCAGTTCTTC.

This clone was counted a few times. This chain uses TRBV5-1 with TRBJ1-4, with TRBD1 matching over 7 bases. CDR3 size: 14 residues. Germline V lookup: CDR1 SGHRS, CDR2 YFSETQ. V was pared by 2 bases and J by 3 bases, with 1 base of the junction left unmatched. In nucleotides, the CDR3 is TGCGCCAGCAGCTTCCAGGGGGCTAATGAAAAACTGTTTTTT. It yields the protein CASSFQGANEKLFF.

The chain joins TRBV7-3 to TRBJ2-3; D is possibly TRBD2 (6 bases). V was cut by 2 bases and J by 0 bases, with 6 bases left in between. Germline loops: CDR1 SGHTA, CDR2 FQGTGA. This CDR3 has 14 residues. This CDR3 reads CASSLAGSTDTQYF. Written as DNA, the CDR3 is TGTGCCAGCAGCTTAGCGGGAAGCACAGATACGCAGTATTTT.

V gene TRBV4-2 combines with J gene TRBJ2-3; 7 bases are a match to TRBD1. This CDR3 is 15 amino acids long. Germline-derived CDR1 and CDR2 are LGHNA and YNFKEQ. J lost 0 bases, V lost 3 bases, and 3 bases had no gene match. CDR3 in amino acids: CASSQEDRSTDTQYF. The CDR3, as DNA: TGTGCCAGCAGCCAGGAGGACAGGAGCACAGATACGCAGTATTTT.

CDR3 bases: TGCGCCAGCAGCCACTTGACTAGCGGGAGCGCCTACAATGAGCAGTTCTTC. Translated: CASSHLTSGSAYNEQFF. This chain links TRBV4-1 with TRBJ2-1; 12 bases align to TRBD2. Germline V gene sequence: CDR1 MGHRA, CDR2 YSYEKL. J gave up 2 bases and V 3 bases, and 5 bases lay outside the gene matches. This CDR3 region has 17 residues.

This chain connects TRBV5-8 to TRBJ1-4, with unresolved D. Germline V lookup: CDR1 SGHTS, CDR2 YDEGEE. Trimming took 2 bases from V and 2 from J, leaving 10 bases between them. This CDR3 region has 15 residues. CDR3 sequence reads: CASSFPPGTNEKLFF. The CDR3, as DNA: TGTGCCAGCAGCTTCCCGCCGGGGACTAATGAAAAACTGTTTTTT. Looking up the rest from reference TRBV5-8 and TRBJ1-4 gives the full variable domain: EAGVTQSPTHLIKTRGQQATLRCSPISGHTSVYWYQQALGLGLQFLLWYDEGEERNRGNFPPRFSGRQFPNYSSELNVNALELEDSALYLCASSFPPGTNEKLFFGSGTQLSVL.

This chain links TRBV7-9 with TRBJ2-7; 10 nucleotides agree with TRBD2. The CDR3 runs to 16 residues. J lost 3 bases, V lost 5 bases, and 10 bases had no gene match. The germline V gene has CDR1 SEHNR and CDR2 FQNEAQ (reference sequence). The CDR3 reads CASSPPEREGRYEQYF. CDR3 sequence (DNA): TGTGCCAGCAGCCCTCCAGAGCGGGAGGGCCGCTACGAGCAGTACTTC.